This TCR beta chain was identified during a study of control samples from healthy donors and cancer patients. Sequenced by immunoSEQ multiplex PCR; TCRdb stores in-frame clones only, minus some. The repertoire consists of about 140,000 clones, with roughly 89% occurring once and the leading ten covering around 11%. The CDR3 contains 20 residues. The ends were cut back, 5 bases at V and 0 bases at J, with 23 bases in the middle. Germline lookup yields CDR1 LNHDA and CDR2 SQIVND (reference sequence). The sequencing input was blood. The gene calls are TRBV19 and TRBJ2-6; D may correspond to TRBD1 or TRBD2 (5 bases each). The TCR sequence derives from a man aged 30 to 45 in good health. CDR3: CASSARPGPKVLSGANVLTF. In nucleotides, the CDR3 is TGTGCCAGTAGTGCGCGGCCGGGACCCAAGGTACTCTCTGGGGCCAACGTCCTGACTTTC.